This T cell receptor (beta chain) was observed in a study of OX40 agonist ivuxolimab in advanced cancers. Sequencing used immunoSEQ multiplex PCR; TCRdb keeps in-frame clones, though not all of them. Counted here are over 150,000 clones, 85% to 95% occurring once; the ten biggest clones make up about 0.33%. V lost 4 bases, J lost 1 base, and 6 bases stayed unmatched. The CDR3 totals 15 residues. CDR1 and CDR2 from the germline V gene are SGHKS and YYEKEE (reference sequence). The TCR comes from an adult with an advanced solid tumor such as melanoma, head and neck, liver or kidney cancer. This chain uses TRBV5-5 with TRBJ1-1; 8 bases match TRBD1. Material: CD4+ or CD8+ T cells sorted from blood, obtained in a trial of the OX40 agonist ivuxolimab. CDR3 residues: CASSPLGTGNTEAFF. DNA of the CDR3: TGTGCCAGCAGCCCGCTGGGGACAGGGAACACTGAAGCTTTCTTT.